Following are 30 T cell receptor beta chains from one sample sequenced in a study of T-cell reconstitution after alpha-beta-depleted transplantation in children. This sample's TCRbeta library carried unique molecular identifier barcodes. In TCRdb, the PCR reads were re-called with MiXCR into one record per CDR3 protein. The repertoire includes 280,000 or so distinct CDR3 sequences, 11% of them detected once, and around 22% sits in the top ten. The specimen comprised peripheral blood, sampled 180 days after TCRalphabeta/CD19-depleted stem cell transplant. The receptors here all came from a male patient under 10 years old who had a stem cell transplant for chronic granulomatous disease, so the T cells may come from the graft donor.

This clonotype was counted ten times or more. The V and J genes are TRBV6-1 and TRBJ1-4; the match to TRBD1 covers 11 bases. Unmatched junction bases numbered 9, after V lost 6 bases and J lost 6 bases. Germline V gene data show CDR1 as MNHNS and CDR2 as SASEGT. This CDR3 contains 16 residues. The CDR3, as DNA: TGTGCCAGCAGCGGACAGGGGGCGCGGTTTCATGAAAAACTGTTTTTT. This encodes CASSGQGARFHEKLFF.

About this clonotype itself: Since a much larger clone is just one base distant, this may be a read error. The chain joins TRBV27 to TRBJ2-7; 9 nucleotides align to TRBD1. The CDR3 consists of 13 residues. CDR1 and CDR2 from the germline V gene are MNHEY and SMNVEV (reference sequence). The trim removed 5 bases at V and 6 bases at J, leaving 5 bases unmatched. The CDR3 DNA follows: TGTGCCAGCAGTCGGACAGGGGTGCTCGAGCAGTACTTC. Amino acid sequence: CASSRTGVLEQYF.

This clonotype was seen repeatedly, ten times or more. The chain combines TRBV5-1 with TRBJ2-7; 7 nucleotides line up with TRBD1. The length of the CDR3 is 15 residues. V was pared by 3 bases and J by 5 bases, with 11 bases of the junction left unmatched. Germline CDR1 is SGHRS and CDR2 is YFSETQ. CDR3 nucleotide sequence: TGCGCCAGCAGCTCCCTCCGGGTAGGGGGCCACGAGCAGTACTTC. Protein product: CASSSLRVGGHEQYF.

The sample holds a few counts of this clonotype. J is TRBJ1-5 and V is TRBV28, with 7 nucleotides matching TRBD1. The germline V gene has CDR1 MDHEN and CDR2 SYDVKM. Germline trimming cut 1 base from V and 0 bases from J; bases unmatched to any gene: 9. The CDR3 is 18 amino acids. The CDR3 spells CASSLFRDSFLSNQPQHF. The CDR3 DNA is TGTGCCAGCAGTTTATTCCGGGACAGTTTTCTTAGCAATCAGCCCCAGCATTTT.

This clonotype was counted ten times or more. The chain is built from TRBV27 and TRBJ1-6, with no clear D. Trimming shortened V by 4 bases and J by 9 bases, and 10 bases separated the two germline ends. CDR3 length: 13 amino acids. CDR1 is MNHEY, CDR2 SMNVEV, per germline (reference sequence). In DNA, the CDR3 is TGTGCCAGCAGTTCTTCCTGGAGTTCACCCCTCCACTTT. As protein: CASSSSWSSPLHF.

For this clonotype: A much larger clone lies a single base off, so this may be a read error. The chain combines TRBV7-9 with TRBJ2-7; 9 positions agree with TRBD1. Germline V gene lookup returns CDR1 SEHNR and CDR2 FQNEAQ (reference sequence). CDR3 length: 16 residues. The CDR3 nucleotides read TGTGCCAGCAGCAAGCTCCCGGGACAGGGACTCGACGAGCAGTCCTTC. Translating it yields CASSKLPGQGLDEQSF.

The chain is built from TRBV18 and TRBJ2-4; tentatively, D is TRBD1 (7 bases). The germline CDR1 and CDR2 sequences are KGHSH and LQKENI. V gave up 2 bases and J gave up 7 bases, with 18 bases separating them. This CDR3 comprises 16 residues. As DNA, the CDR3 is TGTGCCAGCTCACCAACAGGGGAGGAGCAGAGGAACATTCAGTACTTC. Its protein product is CASSPTGEEQRNIQYF.

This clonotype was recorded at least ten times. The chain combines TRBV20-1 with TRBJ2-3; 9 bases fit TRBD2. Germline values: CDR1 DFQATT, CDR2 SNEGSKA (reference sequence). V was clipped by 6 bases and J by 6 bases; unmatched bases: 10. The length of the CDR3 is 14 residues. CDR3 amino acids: CSASGSGSLDTQYF. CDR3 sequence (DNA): TGCAGTGCCTCGGGTAGCGGGAGTCTGGATACGCAGTATTTT.

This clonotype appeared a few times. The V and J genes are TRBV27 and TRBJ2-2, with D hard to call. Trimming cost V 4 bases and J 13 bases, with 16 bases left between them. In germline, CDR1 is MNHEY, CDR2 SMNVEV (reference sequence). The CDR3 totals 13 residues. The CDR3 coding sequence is TGTGCCAGCAGTTGGAACGGATACAGCTTGCTGTTTTTT. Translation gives CASSWNGYSLLFF.

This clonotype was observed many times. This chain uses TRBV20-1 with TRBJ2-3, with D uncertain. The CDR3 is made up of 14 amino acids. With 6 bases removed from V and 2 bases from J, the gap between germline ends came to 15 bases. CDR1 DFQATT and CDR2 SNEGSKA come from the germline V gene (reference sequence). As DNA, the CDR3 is TGCAGTGCCAGCTATCGGGCTTCCACAGATACGCAGTATTTT. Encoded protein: CSASYRASTDTQYF.

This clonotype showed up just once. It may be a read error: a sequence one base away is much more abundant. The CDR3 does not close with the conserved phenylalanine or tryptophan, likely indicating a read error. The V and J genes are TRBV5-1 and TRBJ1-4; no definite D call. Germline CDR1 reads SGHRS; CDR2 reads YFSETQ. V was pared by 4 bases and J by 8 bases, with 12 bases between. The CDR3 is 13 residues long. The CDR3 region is CASSTRPGEKLFS. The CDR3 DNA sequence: TGCGCCAGCAGCACTAGGCCCGGGGAAAAACTGTTTTCT.

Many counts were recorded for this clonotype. DNA of the CDR3: TGTGCCAGCAGCTTCCGCATGACAGCGGGGGCCGGCAATGAGCAGTTCTTC. Amino acids: CASSFRMTAGAGNEQFF. This chain joins TRBV7-6 and TRBJ2-1, with 8 positions matching TRBD2. Trimming cost V 3 bases and J 6 bases; bases outside gene matches: 13. The CDR3 loop spans 17 amino acids. Germline CDR1 SGHVS, CDR2 FNYEAQ.

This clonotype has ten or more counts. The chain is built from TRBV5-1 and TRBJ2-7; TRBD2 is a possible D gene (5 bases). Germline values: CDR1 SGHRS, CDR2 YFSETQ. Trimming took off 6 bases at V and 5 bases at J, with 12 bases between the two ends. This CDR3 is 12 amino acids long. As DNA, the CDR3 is TGCGCCAGCAATGGAACGGAGGACGAGCAGTACTTC. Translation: CASNGTEDEQYF. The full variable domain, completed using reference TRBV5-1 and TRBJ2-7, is KAGVTQTPRYLIKTRGQQVTLSCSPISGHRSVSWYQQTPGQGLQFLFEYFSETQRNKGNFPGRFSGRQFSNSRSEMNVSTLELGDSALYLCASNGTEDEQYFGPGTRLTVT.

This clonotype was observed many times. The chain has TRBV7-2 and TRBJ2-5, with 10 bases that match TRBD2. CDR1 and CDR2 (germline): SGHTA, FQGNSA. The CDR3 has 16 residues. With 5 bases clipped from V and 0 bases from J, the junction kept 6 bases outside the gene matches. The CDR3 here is CASSRTSGAYQETQYF. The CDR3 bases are TGTGCCAGCAGCCGAACTAGCGGGGCGTACCAAGAGACCCAGTACTTC.

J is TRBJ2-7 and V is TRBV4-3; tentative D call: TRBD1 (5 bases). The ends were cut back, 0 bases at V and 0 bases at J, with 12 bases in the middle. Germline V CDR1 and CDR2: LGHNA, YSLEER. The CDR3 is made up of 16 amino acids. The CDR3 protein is CASSQDPDSLSYEQYF. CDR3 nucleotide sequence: TGCGCCAGCAGCCAAGACCCCGACAGCCTCTCCTACGAGCAGTACTTC.

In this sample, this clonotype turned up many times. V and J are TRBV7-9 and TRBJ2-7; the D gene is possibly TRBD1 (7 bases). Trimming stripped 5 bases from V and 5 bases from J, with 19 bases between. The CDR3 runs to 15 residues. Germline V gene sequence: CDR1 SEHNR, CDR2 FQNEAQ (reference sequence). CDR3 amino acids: CASSNPTGTRNEQYF. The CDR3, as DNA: TGTGCCAGCAGCAACCCGACAGGGACTCGCAACGAGCAGTACTTC.

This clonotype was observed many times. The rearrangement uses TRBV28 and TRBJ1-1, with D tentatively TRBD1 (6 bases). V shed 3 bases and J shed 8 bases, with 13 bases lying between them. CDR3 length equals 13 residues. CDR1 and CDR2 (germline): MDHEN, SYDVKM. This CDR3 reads CASSFLGAGEAFF. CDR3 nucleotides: TGTGCCAGCAGTTTCCTGGGGGCGGGAGAAGCTTTCTTT.

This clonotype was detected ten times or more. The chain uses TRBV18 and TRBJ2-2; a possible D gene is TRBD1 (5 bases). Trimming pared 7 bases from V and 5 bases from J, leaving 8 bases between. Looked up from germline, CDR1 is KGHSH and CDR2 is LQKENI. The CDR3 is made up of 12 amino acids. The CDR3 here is CASFSGTGELFF. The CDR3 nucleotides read TGTGCCAGCTTCTCAGGGACCGGGGAGCTGTTTTTT.

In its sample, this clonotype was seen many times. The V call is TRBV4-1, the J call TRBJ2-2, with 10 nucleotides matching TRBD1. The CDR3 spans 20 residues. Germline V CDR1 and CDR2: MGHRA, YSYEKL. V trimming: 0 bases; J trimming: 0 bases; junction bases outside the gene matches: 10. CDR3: CASSQDRGQGFFANTGELFF. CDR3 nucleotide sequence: TGCGCCAGCAGCCAAGATAGGGGACAGGGGTTCTTTGCGAACACCGGGGAGCTGTTTTTT.

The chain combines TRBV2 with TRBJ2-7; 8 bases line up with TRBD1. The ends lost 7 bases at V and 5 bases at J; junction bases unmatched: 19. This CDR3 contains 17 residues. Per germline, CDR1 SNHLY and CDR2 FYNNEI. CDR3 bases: TGTGCCAGCAATAAATTTATAGCCAGACAGGGGTATGACGAGCAGTACTTC. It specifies CASNKFIARQGYDEQYF.

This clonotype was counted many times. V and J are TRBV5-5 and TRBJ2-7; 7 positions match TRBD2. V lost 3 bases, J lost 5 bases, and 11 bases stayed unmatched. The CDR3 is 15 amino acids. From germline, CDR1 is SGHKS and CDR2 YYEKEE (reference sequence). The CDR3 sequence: CASSWGGDSVNEQYF. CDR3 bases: TGTGCCAGCAGCTGGGGGGGTGACAGCGTCAACGAGCAGTACTTC.

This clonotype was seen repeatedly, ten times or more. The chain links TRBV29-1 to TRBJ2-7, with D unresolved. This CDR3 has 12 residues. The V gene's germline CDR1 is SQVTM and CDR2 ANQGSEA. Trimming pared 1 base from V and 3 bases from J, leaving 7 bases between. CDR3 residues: CSVEVVGYEQYF. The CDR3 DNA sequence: TGCAGCGTTGAAGTGGTAGGCTACGAGCAGTACTTC.

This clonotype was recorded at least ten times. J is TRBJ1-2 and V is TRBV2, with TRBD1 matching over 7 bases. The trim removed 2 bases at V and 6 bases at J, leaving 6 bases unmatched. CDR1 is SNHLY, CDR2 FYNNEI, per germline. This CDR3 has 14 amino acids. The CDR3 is CASSELYRGHGYTF. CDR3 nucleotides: TGTGCCAGCAGTGAACTCTACAGGGGCCATGGCTACACCTTC.

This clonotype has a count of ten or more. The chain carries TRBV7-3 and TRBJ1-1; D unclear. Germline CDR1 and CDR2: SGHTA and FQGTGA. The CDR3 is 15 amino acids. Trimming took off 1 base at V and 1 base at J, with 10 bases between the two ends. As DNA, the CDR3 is TGTGCCAGCAGCTTAAGACCCGGGGAGAACACTGAAGCTTTCTTT. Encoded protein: CASSLRPGENTEAFF. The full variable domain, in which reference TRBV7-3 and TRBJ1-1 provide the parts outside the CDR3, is GAGVSQTPSNKVTEKGKYVELRCDPISGHTALYWYRQSLGQGPEFLIYFQGTGAADDSGLPNDRFFAVRPEGSVSTLKIQRTERGDSAVYLCASSLRPGENTEAFFGQGTRLTVV.

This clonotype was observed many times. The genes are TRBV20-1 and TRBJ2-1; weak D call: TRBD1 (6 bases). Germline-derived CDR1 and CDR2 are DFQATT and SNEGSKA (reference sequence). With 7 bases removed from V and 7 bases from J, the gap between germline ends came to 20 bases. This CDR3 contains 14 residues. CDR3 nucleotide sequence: TGCAGTGTATGGGGGCTGACCTTGGGGAATGAGCAGTTCTTC. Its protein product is CSVWGLTLGNEQFF.

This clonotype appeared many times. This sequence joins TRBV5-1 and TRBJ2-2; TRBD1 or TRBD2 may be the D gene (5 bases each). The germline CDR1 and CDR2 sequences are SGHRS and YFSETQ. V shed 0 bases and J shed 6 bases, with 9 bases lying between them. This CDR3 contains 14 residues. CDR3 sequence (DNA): TGCGCCAGCAGCTTGGCCGGGGCCCCCGGGGAGCTGTTTTTT. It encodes CASSLAGAPGELFF.

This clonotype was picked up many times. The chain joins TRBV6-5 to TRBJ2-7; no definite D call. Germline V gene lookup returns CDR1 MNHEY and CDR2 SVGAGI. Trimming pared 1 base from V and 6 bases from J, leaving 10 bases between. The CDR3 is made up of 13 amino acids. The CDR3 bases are TGTGCCAGCAGTTACTGGGTGGGAAGCGAGCAGTACTTC. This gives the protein CASSYWVGSEQYF.

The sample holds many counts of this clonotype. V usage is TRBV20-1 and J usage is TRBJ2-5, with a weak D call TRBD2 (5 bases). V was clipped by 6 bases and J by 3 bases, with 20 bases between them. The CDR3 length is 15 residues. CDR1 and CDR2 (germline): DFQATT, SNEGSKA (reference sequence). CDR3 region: CSANPLASFEETQYF. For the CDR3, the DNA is TGCAGTGCAAACCCTTTGGCTAGCTTCGAAGAGACCCAGTACTTC.

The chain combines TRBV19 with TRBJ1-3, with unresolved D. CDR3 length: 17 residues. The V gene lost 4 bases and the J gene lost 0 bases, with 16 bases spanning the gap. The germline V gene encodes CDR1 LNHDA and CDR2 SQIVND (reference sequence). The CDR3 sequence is CASSTSLMWSSGNTIYF. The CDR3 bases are TGTGCCAGTAGTACCTCACTTATGTGGAGCTCTGGAAACACCATATATTTT. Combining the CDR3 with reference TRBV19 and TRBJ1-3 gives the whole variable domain DGGITQSPKYLFRKEGQNVTLSCEQNLNHDAMYWYRQDPGQGLRLIYYSQIVNDFQKGDIAEGYSVSREKKESFPLTVTSAQKNPTAFYLCASSTSLMWSSGNTIYFGEGSWLTVV.

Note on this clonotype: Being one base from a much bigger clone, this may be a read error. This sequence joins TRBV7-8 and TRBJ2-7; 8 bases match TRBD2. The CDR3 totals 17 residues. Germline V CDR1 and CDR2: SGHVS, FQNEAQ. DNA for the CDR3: TGTGCCTGCAGCTTTCGACGATCCGGGACTAGGAGACACGAGCAGTACTTC. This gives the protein CACSFRRSGTRRHEQYF.